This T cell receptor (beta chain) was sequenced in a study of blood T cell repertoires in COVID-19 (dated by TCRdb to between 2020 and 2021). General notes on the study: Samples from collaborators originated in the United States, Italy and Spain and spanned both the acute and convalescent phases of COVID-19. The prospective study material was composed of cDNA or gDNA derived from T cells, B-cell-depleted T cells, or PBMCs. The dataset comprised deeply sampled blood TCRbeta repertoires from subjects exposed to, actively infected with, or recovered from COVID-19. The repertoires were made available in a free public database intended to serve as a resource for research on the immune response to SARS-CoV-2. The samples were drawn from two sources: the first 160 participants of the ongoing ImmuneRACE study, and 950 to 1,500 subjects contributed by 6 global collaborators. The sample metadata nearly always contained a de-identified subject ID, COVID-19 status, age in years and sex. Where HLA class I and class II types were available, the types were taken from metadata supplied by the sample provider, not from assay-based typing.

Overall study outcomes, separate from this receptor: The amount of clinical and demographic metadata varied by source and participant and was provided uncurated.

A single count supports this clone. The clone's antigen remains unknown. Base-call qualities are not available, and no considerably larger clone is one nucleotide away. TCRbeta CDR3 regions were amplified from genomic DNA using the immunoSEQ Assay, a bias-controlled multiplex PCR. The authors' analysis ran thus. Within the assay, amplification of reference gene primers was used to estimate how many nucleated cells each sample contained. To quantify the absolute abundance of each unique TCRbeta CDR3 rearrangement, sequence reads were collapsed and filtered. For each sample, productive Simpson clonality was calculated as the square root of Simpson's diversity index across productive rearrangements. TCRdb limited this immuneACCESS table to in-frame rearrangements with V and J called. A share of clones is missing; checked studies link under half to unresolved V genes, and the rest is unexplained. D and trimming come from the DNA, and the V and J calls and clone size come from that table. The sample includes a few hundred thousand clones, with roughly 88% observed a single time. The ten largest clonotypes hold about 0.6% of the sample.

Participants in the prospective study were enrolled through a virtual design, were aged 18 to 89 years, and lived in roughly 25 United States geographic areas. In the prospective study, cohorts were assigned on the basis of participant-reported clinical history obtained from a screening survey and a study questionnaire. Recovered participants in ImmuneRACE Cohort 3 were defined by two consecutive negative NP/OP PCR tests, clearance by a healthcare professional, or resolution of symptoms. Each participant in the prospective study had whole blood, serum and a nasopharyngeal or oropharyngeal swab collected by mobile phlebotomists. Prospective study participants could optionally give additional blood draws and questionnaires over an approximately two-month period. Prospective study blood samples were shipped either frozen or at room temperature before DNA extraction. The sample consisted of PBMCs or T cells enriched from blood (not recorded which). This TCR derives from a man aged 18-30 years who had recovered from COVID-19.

The DNA sequence is TGTGCCAGCAGTGGCCAAACTAGCGGGAGAGAGACCCAGTACTTC. The translation is CASSGQTSGRETQYF. The V and J segments used are TRBV2 and TRBJ2-5; 11 central nucleotides agree with TRBD2. V is pruned by 4 bases and J by 4 bases, leaving 5 bases of the junction without a gene match. For CDR1 and CDR2, the germline V gene lists SNHLY and FYNNEI. There are 15 amino acids in the CDR3, from cysteine to phenylalanine inclusive. Of the read, only the CDR3 DNA is kept; its 45 bases are in frame from base 1.